The 18 T cell receptor beta chains reported below all come from one sample, sequenced in a study of regulatory T cells in long-lasting Graves disease. Documented time point: newly diagnosed GD, antithyroid drugs for less than 3 months. PBMC-extracted RNA yielded the TCR library. With iRepertoire HTBI primers and Arm-PCR of CDR3 regions, TCR beta libraries were built. Each CDR3 protein is one row after TCRdb ran MiXCR on the multiplex PCR reads. The sample includes a few hundred thousand distinct CDR3 sequences, around 16% of them seen just once. The sample in question was peripheral blood mononuclear cells (PBMCs), obtained at new diagnosis, from a patient treated with antithyroid drugs. These receptor sequences come from a female donor with Graves disease.

This clonotype came up many times. The chain links TRBV7-9 to TRBJ2-3; a weak D match, TRBD2 (7 bases). The CDR3 sequence is 15 residues long. Germline loops: CDR1 SEHNR, CDR2 FQNEAQ (reference sequence). V was cut by 4 bases and J by 5 bases, with 16 bases left in between. CDR3 coding DNA: TGTGCCAGCAGCTCCCGGGGGCGGGAGTTAGATACGCAGTATTTT. This codes for CASSSRGRELDTQYF.

The sample holds a few counts of this clonotype. The CDR3 bases are TGTGCCAGCCAAGAACCTTCGGGGGGAGGGAACCATGGCTACACCTTC. Translation gives CASQEPSGGGNHGYTF. The chain combines TRBV28 with TRBJ1-2; D may be TRBD1 (5 bases). V lost 8 bases, J lost 6 bases, and 25 bases lay in between. The V gene's germline CDR1 is MDHEN and CDR2 SYDVKM. CDR3 length: 16 residues.

This clonotype was found many times. The CDR3 region is CASTRGGNNEQFF. The CDR3 DNA follows: TGTGCCAGCACTCGGGGGGGAAACAATGAGCAGTTCTTC. The chain carries TRBV28 and TRBJ2-1, with 8 bases identical to TRBD2. Losses at the gene ends were 7 bases for V and 5 bases for J; bases not matched to a gene: 4. Germline CDR1 reads MDHEN; CDR2 reads SYDVKM. CDR3 length: 13 amino acids. Full variable domain (missing parts from reference TRBV28 and TRBJ2-1): DVKVTQSSRYLVKRTGEKVFLECVQDMDHENMFWYRQDPGLGLRLIYFSYDVKMKEKGDIPEGYSVSREKKERFSLILESASTNQTSMYLCASTRGGNNEQFFGPGTRLTVL.

Turning to this clonotype: A much larger clonotype is one base distant, so this may be a read error. The CDR3 does not end in the conserved phenylalanine or tryptophan, so this is likely a read error. The chain employs TRBV6-2 or TRBV6-3 and TRBJ2-3; 8 bases agree with TRBD1. With V trimmed by 6 bases and J by 4 bases, 3 bases remained unmatched. Germline V gene sequence: CDR1 MNHEY, CDR2 SVGEGT. The CDR3 consists of 13 residues. In DNA form, the CDR3 reads TGTGCCAGCAGACAGACAGGGGCAGATACGCAGTATCTT. Translating gives CASRQTGADTQYL.

The table lists this clonotype with many counts. The chain couples TRBV27 to TRBJ2-7; TRBD2 matches 11 bases. Trimming cost V 2 bases and J 4 bases; bases outside gene matches: 10. This CDR3 region has 17 residues. CDR1 and CDR2 from the germline V gene are MNHEY and SMNVEV (reference sequence). The CDR3 here is CASSLTLPSGRTYEQYF. CDR3 coding DNA: TGTGCCAGCAGTTTAACACTTCCTAGCGGGAGGACGTACGAGCAGTACTTC.

This clonotype was counted ten times or more. The CDR3 spells CASSPALGIQYEQYF. The CDR3 coding sequence is TGTGCCAGCAGCCCAGCCCTTGGGATCCAATACGAGCAGTACTTC. This chain joins TRBV7-2 and TRBJ2-7, with D unclear. CDR1 SGHTA and CDR2 FQGNSA come from the germline V gene. The V end was cut by 5 bases, the J end by 4 bases, with 18 bases between. This CDR3 region has 15 residues.

This clonotype has ten or more counts. This chain uses TRBV6-1 with TRBJ2-7; 9 nucleotides match TRBD2. The trim removed 10 bases at V and 2 bases at J, leaving 6 bases unmatched. This CDR3 has 13 residues. CDR1 is MNHNS and CDR2 is SASEGT in the germline V gene. The CDR3 here is CATRTSVTYEQYF. The CDR3 DNA follows: TGTGCCACCAGGACTAGCGTTACCTACGAGCAGTACTTC.

At least ten counts were recorded for this clonotype. This chain's CDR3 is CASSPTGTGGVETQYF. DNA of the CDR3: TGTGCCAGTAGCCCAACCGGGACAGGGGGCGTGGAGACCCAGTACTTC. The V and J genes are TRBV19 and TRBJ2-5, with 12 nucleotides matching TRBD1. V dropped 6 bases and J dropped 5; count of bases not matched to a gene: 10. Germline V gene sequence: CDR1 LNHDA, CDR2 SQIVND (reference sequence). The CDR3 is 16 residues long.

The J gene is TRBJ1-4, the V gene TRBV30; 11 positions agree with TRBD1. The CDR3 length is 11 residues. The germline V gene encodes CDR1 GTSNPN and CDR2 SVGIG (reference sequence). CDR3 bases: TGTGCGGGACAGGGGGACGAAAAACTGTTTTTT. Translated, it gives CAGQGDEKLFF.

There are many counts of this clonotype. V usage is TRBV5-1 and J usage is TRBJ2-2, with 9 positions matching TRBD2. The CDR3 sequence is 19 residues long. The V and J ends lost 2 bases and 6 bases, in that order; junction bases with no gene match: 17. Germline lookup yields CDR1 SGHRS and CDR2 YFSETQ. This CDR3 reads CASSFWTDSGSEFAGELFF. CDR3 bases: TGCGCCAGCAGCTTTTGGACGGATAGCGGGAGTGAGTTCGCCGGGGAGCTGTTTTTT.

Many counts were recorded for this clonotype. This chain links TRBV19 with TRBJ1-1; D remains ambiguous. The CDR3 sequence is 14 residues long. Between the trimmed V and J ends, which lost 3 bases and 1 base, there was a span of 9 bases. Germline loops: CDR1 LNHDA, CDR2 SQIVND (reference sequence). As DNA, the CDR3 is TGTGCCAGTAGTATCCCTCCAGGGAACACTGAAGCTTTCTTT. Translating it yields CASSIPPGNTEAFF. The entire variable domain, with the rest obtained from reference TRBV19 and TRBJ1-1, is as follows: DGGITQSPKYLFRKEGQNVTLSCEQNLNHDAMYWYRQDPGQGLRLIYYSQIVNDFQKGDIAEGYSVSREKKESFPLTVTSAQKNPTAFYLCASSIPPGNTEAFFGQGTRLTVV.

This clonotype appeared many times. The chain employs TRBV7-9 and TRBJ1-4, with D uncertain. Trimming removed 3 bases from V and 7 bases from J, with 9 bases in between. The CDR3 totals 13 residues. In germline, CDR1 is SEHNR, CDR2 FQNEAQ (reference sequence). The CDR3 loop reads CASSLGLLEKLFF. DNA for the CDR3: TGTGCCAGCAGCTTGGGCCTCCTTGAAAAACTGTTTTTT. Full variable domain (missing parts from reference TRBV7-9 and TRBJ1-4): DTGVSQNPRHKITKRGQNVTFRCDPISEHNRLYWYRQTLGQGPEFLTYFQNEAQLEKSRLLSDRFSAERPKGSFSTLEIQRTEQGDSAMYLCASSLGLLEKLFFGSGTQLSVL.

The chain has TRBV6-1 and TRBJ2-1, with D perhaps matching TRBD2 (6 bases). V was pared by 3 bases and J by 2 bases, with 11 bases between. CDR1 MNHNS and CDR2 SASEGT come from the germline V gene. CDR3 length: 15 amino acids. The DNA for the CDR3 is TGTGCCAGCAGTGATATAGCGGATACCTACAATGAGCAGTTCTTC. Its translation: CASSDIADTYNEQFF.

This clonotype was seen repeatedly, ten times or more. The chain employs TRBV5-1 and TRBJ1-3; D perhaps matches TRBD1 (5 bases). The germline CDR1 and CDR2 sequences are SGHRS and YFSETQ. The CDR3 has 15 residues. V was clipped by 0 bases and J by 4 bases, with 11 bases between them. As DNA, the CDR3 is TGCGCCAGCAGCTTGGCCGCCGGGGGAGGAAACACCATATATTTT. This sequence encodes CASSLAAGGGNTIYF.

This clonotype was found many times. V and J are TRBV28 and TRBJ2-3; TRBD1 might be the D (7 bases). Trimming removed 2 bases from V and 0 bases from J, with 15 bases in between. Germline values: CDR1 MDHEN, CDR2 SYDVKM. The CDR3 is made up of 17 amino acids. CDR3 sequence reads: CASSLGGGYSSTDTQYF. The CDR3, as DNA: TGTGCCAGCAGTTTAGGAGGGGGCTATTCTAGCACAGATACGCAGTATTTT. Looking up the rest from reference TRBV28 and TRBJ2-3 gives the full variable domain: DVKVTQSSRYLVKRTGEKVFLECVQDMDHENMFWYRQDPGLGLRLIYFSYDVKMKEKGDIPEGYSVSREKKERFSLILESASTNQTSMYLCASSLGGGYSSTDTQYFGPGTRLTVL.

This chain connects TRBV5-1 to TRBJ2-2, with TRBD1 matching over 8 bases. This CDR3 is 15 amino acids long. After removal of 4 bases from V and 6 bases from J, the junction contained 8 bases not matched to a gene. Looked up from germline, CDR1 is SGHRS and CDR2 is YFSETQ. CDR3 in DNA: TGCGCCAGCAGCCTGACAGGGGACCGGGCCGGGGAGCTGTTTTTT. Its translation is CASSLTGDRAGELFF.

At least ten counts were recorded for this clonotype. The V gene is TRBV11-3, the J gene TRBJ2-1; D ambiguous. V shed 7 bases and J shed 4 bases, with 17 bases lying between them. Germline V CDR1 and CDR2: SGHNT, YENEEA. This CDR3 is 15 amino acids long. The chain's CDR3 is CASTGARGGYNEQFF. Written as DNA, the CDR3 is TGTGCCAGCACCGGAGCGAGAGGTGGATACAATGAGCAGTTCTTC.

This clonotype was seen ten or more times. J is TRBJ2-1 and V is TRBV30, with D perhaps TRBD2 (6 bases). V was pared by 1 base and J by 9 bases, with 10 bases between. This CDR3 is 12 amino acids long. Per the germline V gene, CDR1 is GTSNPN and CDR2 is SVGIG (reference sequence). This CDR3 is CAWSGDLGEQFF. CDR3 coding DNA: TGTGCCTGGAGTGGGGACTTGGGTGAGCAGTTCTTC.